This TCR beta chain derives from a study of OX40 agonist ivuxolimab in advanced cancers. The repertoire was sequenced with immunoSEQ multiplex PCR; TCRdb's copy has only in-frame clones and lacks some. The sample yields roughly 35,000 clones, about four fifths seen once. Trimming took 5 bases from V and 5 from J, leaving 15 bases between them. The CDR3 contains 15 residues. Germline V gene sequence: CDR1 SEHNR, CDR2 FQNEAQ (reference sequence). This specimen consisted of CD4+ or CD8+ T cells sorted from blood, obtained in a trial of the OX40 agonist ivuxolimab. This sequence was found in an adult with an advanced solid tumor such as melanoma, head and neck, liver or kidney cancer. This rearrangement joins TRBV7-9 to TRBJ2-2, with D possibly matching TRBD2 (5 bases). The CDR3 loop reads CASSPGSQLTGELFF. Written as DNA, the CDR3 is TGTGCCAGCAGCCCGGGGTCCCAGTTGACCGGGGAGCTGTTTTTT.